Detailed here is one T cell receptor beta chain. These data come from a study of cytomegalovirus exposure and HLA in healthy donors. The CDR3 extends over 15 amino acids. V shed 0 bases and J shed 2 bases, with 9 bases lying between them. The germline V gene encodes CDR1 SEHNR and CDR2 FQNEAQ (reference sequence). With 60 Vbeta and 13 Jbeta primers, the PCR was carried out. Produced via immunoSEQ multiplex PCR; TCRdb's table is partial and in-frame only. This table has 95,000 to 150,000 clones, about 15% appearing once. This TCR derives from a female donor in good health and CMV-seropositive. The sample comprised PBMCs. This chain joins TRBV7-9 and TRBJ2-3; D perhaps matches TRBD2 (6 bases). The CDR3 region has the DNA TGTGCCAGCAGCTTAGCCCAGCGGGCCACAGATACGCAGTATTTT. Its protein is CASSLAQRATDTQYF.